These 11 T cell receptor beta chains originate from one sample sequenced in a study of cytomegalovirus exposure and HLA in healthy donors. Primers included in the PCR were 60 Vbeta and 13 Jbeta primers. The assay was immunoSEQ multiplex PCR, and TCRdb's table has in-frame clones only and misses some. The sample contains about 180,000 clones, approximately 72% of which appear only once. Sequenced sample: PBMCs. The receptors shown here come from a human donor in good health.

The V gene is TRBV7-9, the J gene TRBJ2-7; D might be TRBD1 (6 bases). Germline assignment: CDR1 SEHNR and CDR2 FQNEAQ (reference sequence). The CDR3 has 14 amino acids. With 4 bases removed from V and 3 bases from J, the gap between germline ends came to 13 bases. The CDR3 reads CASSSGARFYEQYF. In nucleotides, the CDR3 is TGTGCCAGCAGCTCAGGGGCCAGGTTCTACGAGCAGTACTTC.

The J gene is TRBJ1-6, the V gene TRBV4-1; 9 bases fit TRBD1. The V gene's germline CDR1 is MGHRA and CDR2 YSYEKL. The CDR3 spans 15 residues. Trimming cost V 5 bases and J 5 bases; bases outside gene matches: 4. The CDR3 spells CASSLRQGDNSPLHF. Written as DNA, the CDR3 is TGCGCCAGCAGCTTGAGACAGGGGGATAATTCACCCCTCCACTTT.

The chain carries TRBV2 and TRBJ2-7, with D maybe TRBD1 (6 bases). Trimming removed 6 bases from V and 7 bases from J, with 19 bases in between. This CDR3 region has 14 residues. CDR1 is SNHLY, CDR2 FYNNEI, per germline. The CDR3 coding sequence is TGTGCCAGCAGGGACAGTCTAAGATCGTGGGAGCAGTACTTC. This encodes CASRDSLRSWEQYF.

This clone was seen a single time. This chain uses TRBV7-9 with TRBJ2-1; 7 nucleotides align to TRBD2. Trimming removed 1 base from V and 1 base from J; junction bases left unmatched: 4. Germline V gives CDR1 SEHNR, CDR2 FQNEAQ (reference sequence). CDR3 length equals 16 residues. CDR3 in DNA: TGTGCCAGCAGCTTAGGGGCTAGCGGTTCCTACAATGAGCAGTTCTTC. This sequence encodes CASSLGASGSYNEQFF.

The chain uses TRBV23-1 and TRBJ2-6; D is possibly TRBD1 (6 bases). TRBV23-1 belongs to the ORF category, with a function that is uncertain. This CDR3 region has 17 residues. Trimming cost V 0 bases and J 4 bases, with 13 bases left between them. The CDR3 sequence is CASSQSYQGTGANVLTF. The CDR3 DNA is TGCGCCAGCAGTCAATCGTACCAGGGGACCGGGGCCAACGTCCTGACTTTC.

The rearrangement joins TRBV7-2 to TRBJ2-7; TRBD2 agrees at 9 bases. V trimming: 5 bases; J trimming: 2 bases; junction bases outside the gene matches: 4. Germline V gene data show CDR1 as SGHTA and CDR2 as FQGNSA. The CDR3 has 14 amino acids. Written as DNA, the CDR3 is TGTGCCAGCAGCCTGGCGGGGGGGGCCTACGAGCAGTACTTC. Amino acids: CASSLAGGAYEQYF.

There are a few counts of this clone. This CDR3 reads CASSLRRDQPQHF. CDR3 sequence (DNA): TGTGCCAGCAGCTTACGGAGAGATCAGCCCCAGCATTTT. The chain employs TRBV7-2 and TRBJ1-5; D uncertain. From germline, CDR1 is SGHTA and CDR2 FQGNSA. The CDR3 spans 13 residues. V dropped 2 bases and J dropped 5 bases, with 7 bases sitting between them.

In DNA, the CDR3 is TGTGCCAGCAGCTTTGGAATAGGGGGCCCGGAGTATGGCTACACCTTC. This gives the protein CASSFGIGGPEYGYTF. The V call is TRBV5-6, the J call TRBJ1-2, with 7 bases fitting TRBD1. The germline V gene has CDR1 SGHDT and CDR2 YYEEEE. CDR3 length equals 16 residues. V shed 2 bases and J 5 bases; nucleotides not matched to a gene: 12.

J is TRBJ2-2 and V is TRBV9; the match to TRBD1 covers 8 bases. J was trimmed by 3 bases and V by 2 bases; bases with no gene match: 0. Germline V gives CDR1 SGDLS, CDR2 YYNGEE. The CDR3 consists of 14 residues. This chain's CDR3 is CASSVTGDTGELFF. The CDR3 nucleotides read TGTGCCAGCAGCGTGACAGGGGACACCGGGGAGCTGTTTTTT.

This clone was seen only a few times. The V gene is TRBV7-9, the J gene TRBJ1-2; TRBD1 aligns across 8 bases. V lost 1 base and J lost 3; bases outside the gene matches: 4. The CDR3 consists of 15 residues. CDR1 is SEHNR and CDR2 is FQNEAQ in the germline V gene (reference sequence). CDR3 coding DNA: TGTGCCAGCAGCTTAGGTGGACAGGGCGACTATGGCTACACCTTC. It codes for CASSLGGQGDYGYTF.

This sequence joins TRBV4-1 and TRBJ2-1; D unclear. Trimming left V 2 bases short and J 5 bases short, with 13 bases between. Germline CDR1 and CDR2: MGHRA and YSYEKL. The CDR3 is 15 residues long. DNA of the CDR3: TGCGCCAGCAGCCAATTCCTGGCCACAAACAATGAGCAGTTCTTC. Translated, it gives CASSQFLATNNEQFF.